This is a list of T cell receptor beta chains from one sample in a study of cytomegalovirus exposure and HLA in healthy donors. Clones were read by immunoSEQ multiplex PCR, and TCRdb kept only the in-frame ones, dropping some. Found here are roughly 150,000 clones, about 77% of them singletons; the top ten hold 3.9%. Sequenced sample: PBMCs. These receptors all stem from a male donor in good health and CMV-seronegative. The CDR3 runs from the conserved cysteine through the conserved F or W. D genes are given only for firm matches. A row's size may be missing; if present it is once, few, many or a size class.

d_gene: NA
abundance: NA
v_gene: TRBV5-1
j_gene: TRBJ1-2
CDR3aa: CASSLAQGGSGYTF
CDR3nt: TGCGCCAGCAGCTTGGCGCAGGGCGGGAGTGGCTACACCTTC

d_gene: NA
abundance: NA
v_gene: TRBV9
j_gene: TRBJ2-3
CDR3aa: CASSSRWSPMDTQYF
CDR3nt: TGTGCCAGCAGCTCCCGGTGGAGTCCCATGGATACGCAGTATTTT

d_gene: TRBD1
abundance: NA
v_gene: TRBV5-4
j_gene: TRBJ2-2
CDR3aa: CASSQGQGLKTGELFF
CDR3nt: TGTGCCAGCAGCCAAGGACAGGGGCTAAAGACCGGGGAGCTGTTTTTT

d_gene: TRBD2
abundance: NA
v_gene: TRBV5-4
j_gene: TRBJ2-1
CDR3aa: CASSPSTSGTYNEQFF
CDR3nt: TGTGCCAGCAGCCCCTCTACTAGCGGGACCTACAATGAGCAGTTCTTC

d_gene: NA
abundance: NA
v_gene: TRBV19
j_gene: TRBJ2-5
CDR3aa: CASHGQQETQYF
CDR3nt: TGTGCCAGCCATGGGCAGCAAGAGACCCAGTACTTC

d_gene: TRBD1
abundance: few
v_gene: TRBV7-9
j_gene: TRBJ1-5
CDR3aa: CASSGDRADGPQHF
CDR3nt: TGTGCCAGCAGCGGGGACAGGGCTGACGGGCCCCAGCATTTT

d_gene: TRBD1
abundance: NA
v_gene: TRBV4-3
j_gene: TRBJ1-1
CDR3aa: CASSQGGDRPNTEAFF
CDR3nt: TGCGCCAGCAGCCAAGGCGGGGACAGGCCTAACACTGAAGCTTTCTTT

d_gene: TRBD2
abundance: NA
v_gene: TRBV4-1
j_gene: TRBJ2-7
CDR3aa: CASSQLAGTYEQYF
CDR3nt: TGCGCCAGCAGCCAACTAGCGGGAACCTACGAGCAGTACTTC

d_gene: NA
abundance: NA
v_gene: TRBV6-1
j_gene: TRBJ2-7
CDR3aa: CASSRGASYEQYF
CDR3nt: TGTGCCAGCAGCCGGGGTGCCTCCTACGAGCAGTACTTC

d_gene: NA
abundance: once
v_gene: TRBV7-2
j_gene: TRBJ2-1
CDR3aa: CASSLVSTSSYNEQFF
CDR3nt: TGTGCCAGCAGCTTAGTCTCGACTAGCTCCTACAATGAGCAGTTCTTC

d_gene: NA
abundance: NA
v_gene: TRBV5-1
j_gene: TRBJ2-1
CDR3aa: CASSLVRLDEQFF
CDR3nt: TGCGCCAGCAGCTTGGTGCGCTTGGATGAGCAGTTCTTC

d_gene: NA
abundance: NA
v_gene: TRBV29-1
j_gene: TRBJ1-3
CDR3aa: CSVAGGRNTIYF
CDR3nt: TGCAGCGTTGCCGGGGGACGAAACACCATATATTTT

d_gene: NA
abundance: NA
v_gene: TRBV14
j_gene: TRBJ1-2
CDR3aa: CASSQTRQVYGYTF
CDR3nt: TGTGCCAGCAGCCAGACCAGACAGGTCTATGGCTACACCTTC

d_gene: TRBD2
abundance: NA
v_gene: TRBV5-6
j_gene: TRBJ2-7
CDR3aa: CASNPSGATLYEQYF
CDR3nt: TGTGCCAGCAACCCTAGCGGGGCTACACTCTACGAGCAGTACTTC

d_gene: TRBD1
abundance: NA
v_gene: TRBV5-4
j_gene: TRBJ2-5
CDR3aa: CASSLGGQGVIETQYF
CDR3nt: TGTGCCAGCAGCTTGGGCGGACAGGGGGTGATTGAGACCCAGTACTTC

d_gene: NA
abundance: NA
v_gene: TRBV18
j_gene: TRBJ2-3
CDR3aa: CASSPGGLNTDTQYF
CDR3nt: TGTGCCAGCTCACCTGGCGGGCTGAACACAGATACGCAGTATTTT

d_gene: NA
abundance: NA
v_gene: TRBV10-3
j_gene: TRBJ1-1
CDR3aa: CAISESQGKNTEAFF
CDR3nt: TGTGCCATCAGTGAGTCCCAGGGCAAGAACACTGAAGCTTTCTTT

d_gene: TRBD1
abundance: NA
v_gene: TRBV2
j_gene: TRBJ1-1
CDR3aa: CASTNTGVAEAFF
CDR3nt: TGTGCCAGCACAAACACAGGGGTAGCTGAAGCTTTCTTT

d_gene: NA
abundance: NA
v_gene: TRBV5-1
j_gene: TRBJ2-7
CDR3aa: CASSYARGQSDEQYF
CDR3nt: TGCGCCAGCAGCTATGCCAGGGGCCAATCCGACGAGCAGTACTTC

d_gene: NA
abundance: NA
v_gene: TRBV27
j_gene: TRBJ2-7
CDR3aa: CASSFPSGAEQYF
CDR3nt: TGTGCCAGCAGTTTCCCCAGTGGGGCCGAGCAGTACTTC

d_gene: NA
abundance: NA
v_gene: TRBV27
j_gene: TRBJ1-2
CDR3aa: CASSGSPNYGYTF
CDR3nt: TGTGCCAGCTCAGGGTCTCCTAACTATGGCTACACCTTC

d_gene: TRBD1
abundance: NA
v_gene: TRBV6-4
j_gene: TRBJ2-2
CDR3aa: CASRGQGSTGELFF
CDR3nt: TGTGCCAGCAGGGGACAGGGGAGTACCGGGGAGCTGTTTTTT

d_gene: NA
abundance: NA
v_gene: TRBV7-7
j_gene: TRBJ2-1
CDR3aa: CASSPVRGNEQFF
CDR3nt: TGTGCTAGCAGCCCGGTTCGTGGTAATGAGCAGTTCTTC

d_gene: NA
abundance: NA
v_gene: TRBV6-5
j_gene: TRBJ2-5
CDR3aa: CASMGPYLYF
CDR3nt: TGTGCCAGCATGGGGCCATACCTGTACTTC

d_gene: NA
abundance: few
v_gene: TRBV14
j_gene: TRBJ1-6
CDR3aa: CASSQTNRDSPLHF
CDR3nt: TGTGCCAGCAGCCAGACTAACAGGGACTCACCCCTCCACTTT

d_gene: NA
abundance: NA
v_gene: TRBV5-1
j_gene: TRBJ1-3
CDR3aa: CASSLDPLGNTIYF
CDR3nt: TGCGCCAGCAGCTTGGATCCTCTTGGAAACACCATATATTTT

d_gene: TRBD2
abundance: NA
v_gene: TRBV5-5
j_gene: TRBJ2-1
CDR3aa: CASSTLAGSYNEQFF
CDR3nt: TGTGCCAGCAGCACCTTAGCGGGCTCCTACAATGAGCAGTTCTTC

d_gene: NA
abundance: NA
v_gene: TRBV27
j_gene: TRBJ1-4
CDR3aa: CASRITGFSGPNEKLFF
CDR3nt: TGTGCCAGCAGAATAACAGGGTTCTCTGGGCCTAATGAAAAACTGTTTTTT

d_gene: NA
abundance: NA
v_gene: TRBV5-1
j_gene: TRBJ2-7
CDR3aa: CASSVQGYEQYF
CDR3nt: TGCGCCAGCAGCGTCCAGGGTTACGAGCAGTACTTC

d_gene: NA
abundance: NA
v_gene: TRBV6-1
j_gene: TRBJ1-2
CDR3aa: CASLVSLGGYGYTF
CDR3nt: TGTGCCAGCCTCGTCTCCCTTGGGGGGTATGGCTACACCTTC

d_gene: TRBD1
abundance: NA
v_gene: TRBV11-2
j_gene: TRBJ1-2
CDR3aa: CASSSSGTGGDGYTF
CDR3nt: TGTGCCAGCAGCTCGTCCGGGACAGGGGGGGATGGCTACACCTTC

d_gene: NA
abundance: NA
v_gene: TRBV7-3
j_gene: TRBJ2-7
CDR3aa: CASSLDFTYEQYF
CDR3nt: TGTGCCAGCAGCTTGGACTTCACCTACGAGCAGTACTTC

d_gene: TRBD1
abundance: NA
v_gene: TRBV2
j_gene: TRBJ1-4
CDR3aa: CASSEGDRGQEKLFF
CDR3nt: TGTGCCAGCAGTGAAGGGGACAGGGGGCAGGAAAAACTGTTTTTT

d_gene: TRBD1
abundance: NA
v_gene: TRBV7-6
j_gene: TRBJ2-7
CDR3aa: CASSPTGTGYEQYF
CDR3nt: TGTGCCAGCAGCCCGACCGGGACAGGGTACGAGCAGTACTTC

d_gene: NA
abundance: once
v_gene: TRBV10-3
j_gene: TRBJ1-1
CDR3aa: CAISESRAEAFF
CDR3nt: TGTGCCATCAGTGAGTCGCGGGCTGAAGCTTTCTTT

d_gene: NA
abundance: few
v_gene: TRBV19
j_gene: TRBJ2-3
CDR3aa: CASSSGLGRKDTQYF
CDR3nt: TGTGCCAGTAGTTCCGGTTTGGGGCGCAAAGATACGCAGTATTTT

d_gene: TRBD1
abundance: NA
v_gene: TRBV5-1
j_gene: TRBJ2-7
CDR3aa: CASSLEGQGASEQYF
CDR3nt: TGCGCCAGCAGCTTGGAGGGACAGGGGGCGAGCGAGCAGTACTTC

d_gene: TRBD1
abundance: few
v_gene: TRBV5-1
j_gene: TRBJ2-3
CDR3aa: CASSSVVGQGGDTQYF
CDR3nt: TGCGCCAGCAGTTCCGTTGTGGGACAGGGAGGAGATACGCAGTATTTT

d_gene: NA
abundance: NA
v_gene: TRBV4-3
j_gene: TRBJ2-7
CDR3aa: CASSQERGAPYEQYF
CDR3nt: TGCGCCAGCAGCCAAGAACGGGGGGCCCCCTACGAGCAGTACTTC

d_gene: TRBD1
abundance: once
v_gene: TRBV5-1
j_gene: TRBJ1-2
CDR3aa: CASSTSTGADGYTF
CDR3nt: TGCGCCAGCAGCACTTCGACAGGGGCTGATGGCTACACCTTC

d_gene: TRBD1
abundance: few
v_gene: TRBV5-1
j_gene: TRBJ2-5
CDR3aa: CASSLGDRGQETQYF
CDR3nt: TGCGCCAGCAGCTTAGGGGACAGGGGGCAAGAGACCCAGTACTTC

d_gene: NA
abundance: NA
v_gene: TRBV5-1
j_gene: TRBJ2-2
CDR3aa: CASRPQGANTGELFF
CDR3nt: TGCGCCAGCAGACCGCAGGGCGCGAACACCGGGGAGCTGTTTTTT

d_gene: TRBD2
abundance: NA
v_gene: TRBV5-1
j_gene: TRBJ2-7
CDR3aa: CASSDTSGSDEQYF
CDR3nt: TGCGCCAGCAGCGACACTAGCGGGAGCGACGAGCAGTACTTC

d_gene: NA
abundance: NA
v_gene: TRBV27
j_gene: TRBJ1-4
CDR3aa: CASSSGFEKLFF
CDR3nt: TGTGCCAGCAGCTCAGGTTTCGAAAAACTGTTTTTT

d_gene: TRBD1
abundance: once
v_gene: TRBV5-4
j_gene: TRBJ1-1
CDR3aa: CASSFGSSTGGQWAFF
CDR3nt: TGTGCCAGCAGCTTCGGTTCGAGTACAGGGGGTCAATGGGCTTTCTTT

d_gene: NA
abundance: NA
v_gene: TRBV7-6
j_gene: TRBJ2-2
CDR3aa: CASSFNLGELFF
CDR3nt: TGTGCCAGCAGCTTTAATCTCGGGGAGCTGTTTTTT

d_gene: NA
abundance: NA
v_gene: TRBV5-4
j_gene: TRBJ2-5
CDR3aa: CASSLGGFEETQYF
CDR3nt: TGTGCCAGCAGCTTAGGAGGGTTTGAAGAGACCCAGTACTTC

d_gene: NA
abundance: NA
v_gene: TRBV7-2
j_gene: TRBJ1-5
CDR3aa: CASSPQGNQPQHF
CDR3nt: TGTGCCAGCAGCCCTCAGGGCAATCAGCCCCAGCATTTT

d_gene: NA
abundance: medium-sized
v_gene: TRBV14
j_gene: TRBJ2-3
CDR3aa: CASSHGATSTDTQYF
CDR3nt: TGTGCCAGCAGCCATGGGGCGACTAGCACAGATACGCAGTATTTT

d_gene: TRBD1
abundance: NA
v_gene: TRBV25-1
j_gene: TRBJ2-7
CDR3aa: CASSWGDRGHEQYF
CDR3nt: TGTGCCAGCAGTTGGGGGGACAGGGGCCACGAGCAGTACTTC

d_gene: NA
abundance: NA
v_gene: TRBV18
j_gene: TRBJ1-1
CDR3aa: CASSPWDNALTFF
CDR3nt: TGTGCCAGCTCACCATGGGACAACGCCCTTACTTTCTTT

d_gene: TRBD1
abundance: NA
v_gene: TRBV12-5
j_gene: TRBJ2-2
CDR3aa: CASGLITGGGGELFF
CDR3nt: TGTGCTAGTGGTTTGATTACAGGGGGCGGCGGGGAGCTGTTTTTT

d_gene: TRBD2
abundance: few
v_gene: TRBV6-4
j_gene: TRBJ2-1
CDR3aa: CASSAGTNNEQFF
CDR3nt: TGTGCCAGCAGTGCCGGGACTAACAATGAGCAGTTCTTC

d_gene: TRBD1
abundance: few
v_gene: TRBV11-2
j_gene: TRBJ2-1
CDR3aa: CASSLTLTGGTYNEQFF
CDR3nt: TGTGCCAGCAGCCTGACTCTGACAGGGGGCACCTACAATGAGCAGTTCTTC

d_gene: TRBD1
abundance: once
v_gene: TRBV19
j_gene: TRBJ2-2
CDR3aa: CASSPGQVGELFF
CDR3nt: TGTGCCAGTAGCCCGGGACAGGTCGGGGAGCTGTTTTTT

d_gene: NA
abundance: NA
v_gene: TRBV19
j_gene: TRBJ2-1
CDR3aa: CASRGAADNEQFF
CDR3nt: TGTGCCAGTAGGGGGGCCGCGGACAATGAGCAGTTCTTC

d_gene: NA
abundance: NA
v_gene: TRBV5-4
j_gene: TRBJ2-3
CDR3aa: CASSRDSTDTQYF
CDR3nt: TGTGCCAGCAGCCGGGACTCCACAGATACGCAGTATTTT

d_gene: TRBD1
abundance: few
v_gene: TRBV18
j_gene: TRBJ1-3
CDR3aa: CASSPGQGRGNTIYF
CDR3nt: TGTGCCAGCTCACCTGGACAGGGGCGAGGAAACACCATATATTTT

d_gene: NA
abundance: NA
v_gene: TRBV25-1
j_gene: TRBJ1-1
CDR3aa: CASRYAHTEAFF
CDR3nt: TGTGCCAGCAGATACGCGCACACTGAAGCTTTCTTT

d_gene: NA
abundance: NA
v_gene: TRBV7-7
j_gene: TRBJ2-5
CDR3aa: CASSPNPGETQYF
CDR3nt: TGTGCTAGCAGTCCTAATCCGGGGGAGACCCAGTACTTC